A single TCR beta chain is shown here with its context. Clones were sequenced by immunoSEQ multiplex PCR, and TCRdb holds only the in-frame ones, with some missing. The sample has some 140,000 clones, 75% to 85% seen once. The data stem from a study of cytotoxic CD8 clonotypes in ibrutinib-treated CLL. CDR1 MDHEN and CDR2 SYDVKM come from the germline V gene. The length of the CDR3 is 17 residues. The V end lost 4 bases, the J end lost 0 bases, and 17 bases lay between the germline ends. The specimen was PBMCs, collected after 12 months of ibrutinib treatment. The clonotype was recovered from a human donor with chronic lymphocytic leukemia. The gene calls are TRBV28 and TRBJ2-3; D may be TRBD1 or TRBD2 (5 bases each). CDR3 DNA sequence: TGTGCCAGCAGTTCTGTTTTTGGGGGAAAGAGCACAGATACGCAGTATTTT. Translation gives CASSSVFGGKSTDTQYF.